Below, 25 T cell receptor beta chains from the same sample are listed, as sequenced in a study of regulatory T cells in long-lasting Graves disease. Time point described: persistent/refractory GD, antithyroid drugs over 5 years with positive TRAb. Isolated PBMC RNA provided the starting material for the TCR library. With iRepertoire HTBI primers and Arm-PCR of CDR3 regions, TCR beta libraries were built. MiXCR, applied by TCRdb to the multiplex PCR reads, yields one record per CDR3 protein. Counted here are over 300,000 distinct CDR3 sequences, around 20% occurring once; the ten biggest clones make up roughly 27%. Sequences were derived from peripheral blood mononuclear cells (PBMCs), sampled when the disease was refractory, from a patient treated with antithyroid drugs. The receptor set was obtained from a female donor with Graves disease.

Many counts were recorded for this clonotype. J is TRBJ1-5 and V is TRBV18; TRBD1 matches 8 bases. This CDR3 region has 15 residues. The V gene's germline CDR1 is KGHSH and CDR2 LQKENI. V lost 5 bases, J lost 7 bases, and 10 bases stayed unmatched. The CDR3 protein is CASSWDRNTLQPQHF. In DNA form, the CDR3 reads TGTGCCAGCTCATGGGACAGGAATACGCTCCAGCCCCAGCATTTT.

For the CDR3, the DNA is TGTGCCAGCAGTTACGGGACAGAGGGCTACGAGCAGTACTTC. Amino acid sequence: CASSYGTEGYEQYF. The chain joins TRBV6-2 or TRBV6-3 to TRBJ2-7; 7 bases are shared with TRBD1. V was clipped by 2 bases and J by 3 bases; unmatched bases: 4. CDR1 MNHEY and CDR2 SVGEGT come from the germline V gene. The CDR3 covers 14 residues.

This clonotype was counted a few times. The V call is TRBV3-2, the J call TRBJ1-4; TRBD1 reflects the table's D call only, with no check against the DNA. TRBV3-2 is a documented pseudogene. The CDR3 runs to 14 residues. The CDR3 DNA sequence: TGTGCCAGCAGCGTACCCCGGAAGGCTGAAAAACTGTTTTTT. Amino acids: CASSVPRKAEKLFF.

The chain uses TRBV7-9 and TRBJ1-1; no clear D gene. The V gene's germline CDR1 is SEHNR and CDR2 FQNEAQ (reference sequence). The CDR3 consists of 15 residues. V lost 3 bases to trimming and J lost 1 base, with 12 bases between them. This CDR3 is CASSFPPARNTEAFF. The CDR3 coding sequence is TGTGCCAGCAGCTTCCCTCCGGCGAGGAACACTGAAGCTTTCTTT. The variable domain in full, completed from reference TRBV7-9 and TRBJ1-1, reads DTGVSQNPRHKITKRGQNVTFRCDPISEHNRLYWYRQTLGQGPEFLTYFQNEAQLEKSRLLSDRFSAERPKGSFSTLEIQRTEQGDSAMYLCASSFPPARNTEAFFGQGTRLTVV.

This clonotype has a count of ten or more. The rearrangement joins TRBV29-1 to TRBJ1-2, with D uncertain. Germline lookup yields CDR1 SQVTM and CDR2 ANQGSEA. Trimming shortened V by 3 bases and J by 5 bases, and 7 bases separated the two germline ends. This CDR3 contains 11 residues. CDR3 nucleotide sequence: TGCAGCGTTGACGACATTTATGGCTACACCTTC. This sequence encodes CSVDDIYGYTF.

This clonotype was found once. The chain joins TRBV3-1 to TRBJ2-2; D gene unclear. V was clipped by 1 base and J by 0 bases, with 24 bases between them. This CDR3 comprises 21 residues. Per the germline V gene, CDR1 is LGHDT and CDR2 is YNNKEL (reference sequence). CDR3 protein: CASSQVSVPQDSTTNTGELFF. Here the CDR3 DNA reads TGTGCCAGCAGCCAAGTGTCGGTGCCACAAGACTCTACAACGAACACCGGGGAGCTGTTTTTT.

This clonotype was seen ten or more times. J is TRBJ1-1 and V is TRBV6-5; possible D gene TRBD1, 5 bases. The CDR3 consists of 14 residues. The V gene's germline CDR1 is MNHEY and CDR2 SVGAGI. Trimming removed 0 bases from V and 1 base from J, with 6 bases in between. CDR3: CASSYSQGNTEAFF. The CDR3 DNA follows: TGTGCCAGCAGTTACTCCCAGGGGAACACTGAAGCTTTCTTT.

The sample holds many counts of this clonotype. One junction end disagrees with the germline gene, perhaps due to a read error. The chain recombines TRBV7-9 with TRBJ2-2; D is uncertain. CDR3 size: 12 residues. Germline lookup yields CDR1 SEHNR and CDR2 FQNEAQ (reference sequence). CDR3: CASSPNPGELFF. Here the CDR3 DNA reads TGTGCCAGCAGTCCGAACCCCGGGGAGCTGTTTTTT.

The CDR3 DNA sequence: TGTGCCATCAGTGGGGGGAGCTCCTACGAGCAGTACTTC. It translates to CAISGGSSYEQYF. The rearrangement links TRBV10-3 to TRBJ2-7; D assignment may be TRBD1 or TRBD2 (5 bases each). V was trimmed by 4 bases and J by 0 bases, leaving 7 bases between them. CDR3 length: 13 residues. Germline V CDR1 and CDR2: ENHRY, SYGVKD.

The rearrangement links TRBV12-3 or TRBV12-4 to TRBJ1-1; D is perhaps TRBD1 (6 bases). The CDR3 runs to 14 residues. With 8 bases removed from V and 6 bases from J, the gap between germline ends came to 19 bases. The CDR3 DNA reads as TGTGCCAGCTCATCCGGGGGGCAGGCCGCTGAAGCTTTCTTT. It yields the protein CASSSGGQAAEAFF.

This clonotype was detected only a few times. J is TRBJ2-2 and V is TRBV11-2; no clear D. V was trimmed by 5 bases and J by 2 bases, leaving 6 bases between them. CDR1 SGHAT and CDR2 FQNNGV come from the germline V gene. The CDR3 totals 13 residues. CDR3 DNA: TGTGCCAGCAGCATCTATAACACCGGGGAGCTGTTTTTT. It is translated as CASSIYNTGELFF.

This clonotype came up many times. CDR3 sequence (DNA): TGTGCCAGCAGGCCCGGGGGGCATAACTATGGCTACACCTTC. Encoded protein: CASRPGGHNYGYTF. The chain couples TRBV7-8 to TRBJ1-2, with TRBD1 as a possible D gene (6 bases). The V and J ends lost 6 bases and 1 base respectively, with 12 bases between them. Germline loops: CDR1 SGHVS, CDR2 FQNEAQ. This CDR3 contains 14 residues.

This clonotype was seen a few times. The V and J genes are TRBV27 and TRBJ2-7, with D possibly TRBD2 on 6 matching bases. The CDR3 totals 13 residues. Per germline, CDR1 MNHEY and CDR2 SMNVEV (reference sequence). Trimming cost V 10 bases and J 2 bases, with 15 bases left between them. CDR3 region: CATAGRTTYEQYF. As DNA, the CDR3 is TGTGCCACCGCGGGACGGACCACCTACGAGCAGTACTTC.

The sample holds many counts of this clonotype. V is TRBV28 and J is TRBJ1-5, with TRBD1 as a possible D gene (5 bases). V lost 1 base to trimming and J lost 5 bases, with 15 bases between them. This CDR3 comprises 16 residues. The germline gives CDR1 MDHEN, CDR2 SYDVKM. Here the CDR3 reads CASSLFPRVGHQPQHF. CDR3 coding DNA: TGTGCCAGCAGTTTATTCCCCAGGGTTGGGCATCAGCCCCAGCATTTT.

The table lists this clonotype with a few counts. The chain carries TRBV24-1 and TRBJ2-2; 10 positions agree with TRBD1. V shed 4 bases, J shed 3 bases, and the junction held 4 bases outside the gene matches. Germline V gene lookup returns CDR1 KGHDR and CDR2 SFDVKD. The CDR3 has 16 residues. The CDR3 DNA reads TGTGCCACCAGTGACCCGACAGGGGGCTACACCGGGGAGCTGTTTTTT. This codes for CATSDPTGGYTGELFF.

The rearrangement joins TRBV27 to TRBJ2-7; a possible D gene is TRBD1 (6 bases). Germline V gene data show CDR1 as MNHEY and CDR2 as SMNVEV (reference sequence). The CDR3 length is 13 residues. V was trimmed by 3 bases and J by 6 bases, leaving 12 bases between them. In DNA form, the CDR3 reads TGTGCCAGCAGTTTCCTACAGGGTAGCGAGCAGTACTTC. Its translation is CASSFLQGSEQYF.

This sequence joins TRBV18 and TRBJ2-5, with a possible D match to TRBD2 (5 bases). This CDR3 is 14 amino acids long. CDR1 and CDR2 (germline): KGHSH, LQKENI. V dropped 1 base and J dropped 5 bases, with 11 bases sitting between them. DNA of the CDR3: TGTGCCAGCTCACCACTGGGGAGTGGGGAGACCCAGTACTTC. It translates to CASSPLGSGETQYF.

This clonotype was counted at least ten times. This sequence joins TRBV7-9 and TRBJ2-6, with D perhaps matching TRBD1 (5 bases). CDR3 size: 18 residues. The germline CDR1 and CDR2 sequences are SEHNR and FQNEAQ (reference sequence). Trimming took off 5 bases at V and 0 bases at J, with 17 bases between the two ends. The CDR3, as DNA: TGTGCCAGCAGCCCCTCGGCGAGCAGGGCCTCTGGGGCCAACGTCCTGACTTTC. It translates to CASSPSASRASGANVLTF.

This clonotype showed up many times. V gene TRBV18 combines with J gene TRBJ1-4; D is perhaps TRBD1 (6 bases). Trimming stripped 6 bases from V and 2 bases from J, with 13 bases between. The germline V gene encodes CDR1 KGHSH and CDR2 LQKENI. CDR3 length: 15 amino acids. CDR3 sequence (DNA): TGTGCCAGCTCCCAGGGGCCTGGGACTAATGAAAAACTGTTTTTT. The encoded protein is CASSQGPGTNEKLFF.

This clonotype was recorded at least ten times. This chain connects TRBV6-2 or TRBV6-3 to TRBJ1-2; D is undetermined. There are 14 residues in the CDR3. V shed 7 bases and J shed 2 bases, with 14 bases lying between them. From germline, CDR1 is MNHEY and CDR2 SVGEGT. The CDR3 DNA follows: TGTGCCAGCAACGAGGCCGGATCAAACTATGGCTACACCTTC. Protein product: CASNEAGSNYGYTF.

This clonotype has just a few counts. This chain connects TRBV30 to TRBJ1-2, with TRBD1 matching over 8 bases. CDR1 and CDR2 from the germline V gene are GTSNPN and SVGIG (reference sequence). J was trimmed by 3 bases and V by 7 bases; bases with no gene match: 7. This CDR3 region has 13 residues. DNA of the CDR3: TGTGCCTACTCGGACAGGGCGGACTATGGCTACACCTTC. It is translated as CAYSDRADYGYTF.

This clonotype has just a few counts. The chain is built from TRBV3-1 and TRBJ2-7; 8 bases fit TRBD2. Germline V gene data show CDR1 as LGHDT and CDR2 as YNNKEL (reference sequence). The junction had 8 bases not matched to a gene; V was cut back by 1 base and J by 6 bases. The CDR3 runs to 15 residues. The CDR3 spells CASSQALAEGAEQYF. The CDR3 DNA follows: TGTGCCAGCAGCCAAGCACTAGCGGAAGGTGCCGAGCAGTACTTC.

There are many counts of this clonotype. The J gene is TRBJ1-2, the V gene TRBV11-2; 7 bases line up with TRBD1. Germline assignment: CDR1 SGHAT and CDR2 FQNNGV. After removal of 3 bases from V and 5 bases from J, the junction contained 3 bases not matched to a gene. The CDR3 runs 13 residues. This CDR3 reads CASSFDRVYGYTF. The CDR3 nucleotides read TGTGCCAGCAGCTTTGACAGGGTTTATGGCTACACCTTC.

This clonotype came up many times. The chain combines TRBV7-2 with TRBJ2-7; D uncertain. The germline CDR1 and CDR2 sequences are SGHTA and FQGNSA. The V and J ends lost 1 base and 2 bases respectively, with 12 bases between them. The CDR3 is made up of 15 amino acids. The CDR3 region is CASSLGSVGTYEQYF. CDR3 DNA: TGTGCCAGCAGCTTAGGGTCCGTAGGTACCTACGAGCAGTACTTC.

V usage is TRBV28 and J usage is TRBJ2-7, with 12 bases aligning to TRBD2. The CDR3 contains 15 residues. Germline V lookup: CDR1 MDHEN, CDR2 SYDVKM. V was pared by 6 bases and J by 2 bases, with 5 bases of the junction left unmatched. In DNA form, the CDR3 reads TGTGCCAGCAGCCACGGACTAGCGGGGCCCTACGAGCAGTACTTC. Translation gives CASSHGLAGPYEQYF.